This record looks at one TCR beta chain sequence and its context. The antigen is undetermined. The protocol was immunoSEQ multiplex PCR, while the TCRdb copy is restricted to in-frame clones and leaves out a portion. The table lists 30,000 to 45,000 clones, 92% of them singletons. This sample is part of a study of lymphopenia after photon versus proton radiotherapy. Study results and limitations: After the lymphocyte nadir, photon-treated repertoires showed oligoclonal expansion, especially of CD8+ Temra cells. Better survival with proton therapy was suggested as possible, not demonstrated. Photon-treated patients lost naive T cells and TCR diversity; proton-treated stayed stable. In patients who died, overall survival fell as post-nadir TCR diversity dropped more.

The receptor's source is a man in his sixties with cholangiocarcinoma. The specimen comprised peripheral blood, sampled from a patient treated with photon-based radiotherapy.

CDR3 amino acids: CASSYGLGEYTEAFF. The CDR3 DNA reads TGTGCCAGCAGTTACGGTCTGGGGGAGTACACTGAAGCTTTCTTT. The V call is TRBV6-5, the J call TRBJ1-1, with D possibly matching TRBD1 (5 bases). Germline CDR1 MNHEY, CDR2 SVGAGI. V lost 2 bases, J lost 3 bases, and 13 bases lay in between. The CDR3 spans 15 residues.